The 2 T cell receptor beta chains given below trace back to one sample, sequenced in a study of beta chain features in type 1 diabetes. Since all of the isolated RNA was reverse transcribed, expressed TCRB transcripts were what got sequenced. TCRdb keeps only in-frame clones here, not all; method: immunoSEQ multiplex PCR. The sample yields around 340,000 clones, about 19% seen once. The sample taken for sequencing was naive CD4+ T cells from blood. Receptors originate from a woman under 30 in good health.

DNA for the CDR3: TGTGCCAGTATGGGGGGAGGGCAGCCCCAGCATTTT. It is translated as CASMGGGQPQHF. The rearrangement links TRBV19 to TRBJ1-5, with D perhaps TRBD1 (5 bases). Germline loops: CDR1 LNHDA, CDR2 SQIVND (reference sequence). Trimming pared 7 bases from V and 7 bases from J, leaving 11 bases between. The CDR3 totals 12 residues.

This clone appeared a few times. The J gene is TRBJ1-5, the V gene TRBV2; D unresolved. Germline V CDR1 and CDR2: SNHLY, FYNNEI. V lost 4 bases and J 1 base, leaving 8 bases between the germline ends. The CDR3 has 14 amino acids. CDR3 in DNA: TGTGCCAGCAGTGGGGAGACCAGCAATCAGCCCCAGCATTTT. This encodes CASSGETSNQPQHF.